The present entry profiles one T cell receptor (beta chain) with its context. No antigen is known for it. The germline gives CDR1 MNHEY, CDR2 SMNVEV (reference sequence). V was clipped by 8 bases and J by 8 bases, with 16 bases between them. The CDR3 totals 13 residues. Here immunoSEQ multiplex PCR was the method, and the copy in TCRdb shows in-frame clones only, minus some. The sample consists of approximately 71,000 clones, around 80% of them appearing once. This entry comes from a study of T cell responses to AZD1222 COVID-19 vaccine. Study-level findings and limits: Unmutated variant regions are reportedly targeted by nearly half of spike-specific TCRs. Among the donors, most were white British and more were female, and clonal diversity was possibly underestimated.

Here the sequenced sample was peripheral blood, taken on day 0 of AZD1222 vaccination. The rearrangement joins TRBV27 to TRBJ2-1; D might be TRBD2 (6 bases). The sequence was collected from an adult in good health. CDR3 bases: TGTGCCAGCGCCCACCGGGACTTCCATGAGCAGTTCTTC. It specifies CASAHRDFHEQFF.